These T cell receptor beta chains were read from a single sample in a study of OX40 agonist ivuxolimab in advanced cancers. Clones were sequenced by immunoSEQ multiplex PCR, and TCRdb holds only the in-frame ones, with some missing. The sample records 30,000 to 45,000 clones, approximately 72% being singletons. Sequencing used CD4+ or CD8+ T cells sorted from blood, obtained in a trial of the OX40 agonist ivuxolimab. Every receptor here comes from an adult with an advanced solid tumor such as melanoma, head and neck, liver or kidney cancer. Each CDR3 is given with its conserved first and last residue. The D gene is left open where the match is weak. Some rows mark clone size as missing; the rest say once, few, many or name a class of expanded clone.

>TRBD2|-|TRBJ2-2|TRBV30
CAYSGGKDTGELFF
TGTGCCTATAGCGGGGGGAAGGACACCGGGGAGCTGTTTTTT
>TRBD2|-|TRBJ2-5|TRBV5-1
CASSLASGGAETQYF
TGCGCCAGCAGCTTGGCCTCCGGGGGGGCCGAGACCCAGTACTTC
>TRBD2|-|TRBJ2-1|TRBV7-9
CASRGTSGGSPNEQFF
TGTGCCAGCAGGGGGACTAGCGGGGGGTCCCCCAATGAGCAGTTCTTC
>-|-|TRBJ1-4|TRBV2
CASSPLYIGEKLFF
TGTGCCAGCAGTCCACTTTATATCGGTGAAAAACTGTTTTTT
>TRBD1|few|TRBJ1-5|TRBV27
CASSSGTGNFNQPQHF
TGTGCCAGCAGTTCCGGGACAGGGAATTTCAATCAGCCCCAGCATTTT
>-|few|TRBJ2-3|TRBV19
CASSIGQLPSTDTQYF
TGTGCCAGTAGTATCGGCCAGTTACCTAGCACAGATACGCAGTATTTT
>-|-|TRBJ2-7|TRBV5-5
CASSLRWQSSYEQYF
TGTGCCAGCAGCTTAAGGTGGCAGAGCTCCTACGAGCAGTACTTC
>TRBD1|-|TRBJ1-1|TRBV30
CAWSGRDRGRVNTEAFF
TGTGCCTGGAGTGGGAGGGACAGGGGGCGGGTAAACACTGAAGCTTTCTTT
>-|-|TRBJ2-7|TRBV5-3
CARSLDPSGLGVHDLYEQYF
TGTGCCAGAAGCTTGGATCCCTCCGGTCTTGGCGTCCACGATCTATACGAGCAGTACTTC
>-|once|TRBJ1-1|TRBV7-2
CASSLAGGSTEAFF
TGTGCCAGCAGCTTAGCTGGGGGGAGTACTGAAGCTTTCTTT
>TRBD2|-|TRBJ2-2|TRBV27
CASTHGGANTGELFF
TGTGCCAGCACCCACGGGGGGGCCAACACCGGGGAGCTGTTTTTT
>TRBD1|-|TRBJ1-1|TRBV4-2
CASSRRGGRQGGDTEAFF
TGTGCCAGCAGCCGGAGAGGGGGCCGACAGGGAGGGGACACTGAAGCTTTCTTT
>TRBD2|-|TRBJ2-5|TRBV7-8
CASSFISGSIQETQYF
TGTGCCAGCAGCTTTATTAGCGGGAGTATCCAAGAGACCCAGTACTTC
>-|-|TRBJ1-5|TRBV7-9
CASSLSWGQPQHF
TGTGCCAGCAGCTTAAGCTGGGGACAGCCCCAGCATTTT
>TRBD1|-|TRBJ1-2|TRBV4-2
CASSQGDRRNNGYTF
TGTGCCAGCAGCCAGGGGGACAGGCGAAACAATGGCTACACCTTC
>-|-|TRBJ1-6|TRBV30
CAYLAGPLHF
TGTGCCTACTTGGCGGGACCCCTCCACTTT
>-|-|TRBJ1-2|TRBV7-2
CASSLKGGSVGYTF
TGTGCCAGCAGCTTAAAAGGCGGCAGTGTCGGCTACACCTTC